This T cell receptor (beta chain) comes out of a study of control samples from healthy donors and cancer patients. Germline lookup yields CDR1 SGHTA and CDR2 FQGTGA. There are 16 residues in the CDR3. Trimming at V came to 6 bases and at J to 0 bases, leaving 8 bases not matched to a gene. Sequenced by immunoSEQ multiplex PCR; TCRdb stores in-frame clones only, minus some. The data show about 140,000 clones, 75% to 95% seen once. The origin of this receptor is a man aged 25-45 years in good health. The V gene is TRBV7-3, the J gene TRBJ2-1, with 7 bases identical to TRBD1. Material: blood. Here the CDR3 reads CASSSFRGSSYNEQFF. In DNA form, the CDR3 reads TGTGCCAGCAGTTCATTCAGGGGGAGCTCCTACAATGAGCAGTTCTTC.